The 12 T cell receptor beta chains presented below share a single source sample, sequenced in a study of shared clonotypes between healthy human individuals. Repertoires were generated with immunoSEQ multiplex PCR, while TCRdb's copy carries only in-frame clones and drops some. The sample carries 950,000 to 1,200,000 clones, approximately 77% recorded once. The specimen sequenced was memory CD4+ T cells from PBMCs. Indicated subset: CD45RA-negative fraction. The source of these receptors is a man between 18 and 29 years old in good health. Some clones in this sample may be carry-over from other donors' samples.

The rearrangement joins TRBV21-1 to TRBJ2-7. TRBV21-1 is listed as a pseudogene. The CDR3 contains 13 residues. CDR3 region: CASSNRDGYEQYF. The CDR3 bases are TGTGCCAGCAGCAACCGGGACGGATACGAGCAGTACTTC.

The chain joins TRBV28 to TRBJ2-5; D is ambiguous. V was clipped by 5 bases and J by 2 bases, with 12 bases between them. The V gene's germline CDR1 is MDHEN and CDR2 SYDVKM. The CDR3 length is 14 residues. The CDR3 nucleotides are TGTGCCAGCAGTACCACGGGCCCGCAAGAGACCCAGTACTTC. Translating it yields CASSTTGPQETQYF.

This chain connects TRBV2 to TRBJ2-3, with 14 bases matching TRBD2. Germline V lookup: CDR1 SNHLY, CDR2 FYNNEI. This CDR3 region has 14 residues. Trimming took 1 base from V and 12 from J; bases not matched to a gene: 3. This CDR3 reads CASSEGGTSGSQYF. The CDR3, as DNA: TGTGCCAGCAGTGAAGGCGGGACTAGCGGGAGTCAGTATTTT.

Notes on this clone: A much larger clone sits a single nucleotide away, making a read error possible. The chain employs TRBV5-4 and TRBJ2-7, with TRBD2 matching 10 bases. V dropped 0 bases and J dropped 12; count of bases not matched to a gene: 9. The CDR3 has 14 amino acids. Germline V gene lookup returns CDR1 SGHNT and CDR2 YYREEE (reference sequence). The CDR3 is CASSLVGTSGEWYF. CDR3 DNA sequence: TGTGCCAGCAGCTTGGTCGGTACTAGCGGGGAGTGGTACTTC.

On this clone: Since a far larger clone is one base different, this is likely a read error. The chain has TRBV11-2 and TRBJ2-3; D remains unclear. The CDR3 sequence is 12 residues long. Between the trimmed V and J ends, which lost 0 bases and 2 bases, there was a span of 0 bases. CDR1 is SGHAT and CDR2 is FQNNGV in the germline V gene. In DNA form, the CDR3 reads TGTGCCAGCAGCTTAGACACAGATACGCAGTATTTT. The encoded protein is CASSLDTDTQYF.

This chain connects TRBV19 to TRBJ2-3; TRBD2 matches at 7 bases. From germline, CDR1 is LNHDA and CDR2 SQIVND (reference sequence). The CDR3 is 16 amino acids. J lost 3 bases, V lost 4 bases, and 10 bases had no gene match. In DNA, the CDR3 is TGTGCCAGTAGTACCTGGCGGGGGAGGATGACAGATACGCAGTATTTT. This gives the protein CASSTWRGRMTDTQYF.

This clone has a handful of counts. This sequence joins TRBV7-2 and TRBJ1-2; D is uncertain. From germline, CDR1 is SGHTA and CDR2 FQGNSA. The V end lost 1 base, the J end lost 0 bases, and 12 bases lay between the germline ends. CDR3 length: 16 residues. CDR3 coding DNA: TGTGCCAGCAGCTTAGTCGCGGGCAGCTCTAACTATGGCTACACCTTC. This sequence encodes CASSLVAGSSNYGYTF.

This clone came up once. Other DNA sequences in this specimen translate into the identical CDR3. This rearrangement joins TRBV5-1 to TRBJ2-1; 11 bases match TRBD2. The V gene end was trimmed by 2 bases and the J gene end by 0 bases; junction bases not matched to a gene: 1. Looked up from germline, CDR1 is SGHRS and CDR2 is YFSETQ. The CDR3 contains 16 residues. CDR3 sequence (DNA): TGCGCCAGCAGCTTTGGACTAGCGGGCTCCTACAATGAGCAGTTCTTC. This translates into CASSFGLAGSYNEQFF.

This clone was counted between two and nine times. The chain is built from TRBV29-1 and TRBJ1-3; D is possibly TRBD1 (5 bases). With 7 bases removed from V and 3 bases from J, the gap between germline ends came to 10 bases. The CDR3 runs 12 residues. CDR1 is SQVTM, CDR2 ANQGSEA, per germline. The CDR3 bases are TGCAGCGCCTGGGACTTTGGAAACACCATATATTTT. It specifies CSAWDFGNTIYF.

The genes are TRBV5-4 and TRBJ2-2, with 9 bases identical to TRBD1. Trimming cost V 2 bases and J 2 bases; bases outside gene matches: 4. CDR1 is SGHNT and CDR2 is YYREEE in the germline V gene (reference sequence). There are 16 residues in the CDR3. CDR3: CASSLGQGINTGELFF. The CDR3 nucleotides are TGTGCCAGCAGCTTAGGACAGGGGATTAACACCGGGGAGCTGTTTTTT.

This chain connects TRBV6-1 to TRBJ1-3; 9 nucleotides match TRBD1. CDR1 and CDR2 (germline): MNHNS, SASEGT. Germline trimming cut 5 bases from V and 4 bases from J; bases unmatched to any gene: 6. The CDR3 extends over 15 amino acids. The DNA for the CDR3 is TGTGCCAGCAGTTGGGCCGGGACAGGGGGAAACACCATATATTTT. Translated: CASSWAGTGGNTIYF.

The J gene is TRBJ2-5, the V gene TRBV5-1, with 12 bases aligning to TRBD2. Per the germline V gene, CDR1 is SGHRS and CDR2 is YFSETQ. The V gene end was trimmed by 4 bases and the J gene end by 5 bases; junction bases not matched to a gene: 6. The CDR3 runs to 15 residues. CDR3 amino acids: CASSRTSGNRETQYF. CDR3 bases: TGCGCCAGCAGCCGGACTAGCGGGAATCGGGAGACCCAGTACTTC.